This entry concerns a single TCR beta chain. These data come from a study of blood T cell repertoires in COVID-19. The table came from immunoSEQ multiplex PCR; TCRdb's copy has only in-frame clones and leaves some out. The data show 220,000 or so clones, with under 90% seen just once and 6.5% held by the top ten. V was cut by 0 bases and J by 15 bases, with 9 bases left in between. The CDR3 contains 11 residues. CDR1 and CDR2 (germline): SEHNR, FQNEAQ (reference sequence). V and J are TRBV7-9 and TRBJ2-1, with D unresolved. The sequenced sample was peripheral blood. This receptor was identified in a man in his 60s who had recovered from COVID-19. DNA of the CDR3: TGTGCCAGCAGCTTAGCGTCGGTGCCGTTCTTC. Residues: CASSLASVPFF.